Following are 9 T cell receptor beta chains from one sample sequenced in a study of shared clonotypes between healthy human individuals (dated by TCRdb to about 2020). Libraries were prepared through the immunoSEQ multiplex PCR assay. TCRdb limited this immuneACCESS table to in-frame rearrangements with V and J called. A share of clones is missing; checked studies link under half to unresolved V genes, and the rest is unexplained. This sample has approximately 980,000 clones in its table, and more than 75% of those were observed once. Of the sample, about 1.5% falls within the top ten clones. Input material: memory CD4+ T cells sorted from blood. This specimen's cell subset or site label, interpreted: CD45RA-negative fraction. All receptors derive from a man aged 18 to 29 in good health.

J is TRBJ2-5 and V is TRBV2; D unresolved. The CDR3 contains 14 residues. Trimming removed 8 bases at V and 1 base at J, with 14 bases between. Germline assignment: CDR1 SNHLY and CDR2 FYNNEI. In nucleotides, the CDR3 is TGTGCCAGCGCAAAAGGGCAGGTCCAAGAGACCCAGTACTTC. This gives the protein CASAKGQVQETQYF.

The rearrangement joins TRBV7-2 to TRBJ2-3; 14 bases are a match to TRBD2. This CDR3 is 16 amino acids long. Per germline, CDR1 SGHTA and CDR2 FQGNSA. V gave up 5 bases and J gave up 2 bases; unmatched junction bases: 3. CDR3 protein: CASSRTSGRYTDTQYF. CDR3 sequence (DNA): TGTGCCAGCAGCCGGACTAGCGGGAGGTACACAGATACGCAGTATTTT. The full variable domain, completed using reference TRBV7-2 and TRBJ2-3, is GAGVSQSPSNKVTEKGKDVELRCDPISGHTALYWYRQSLGQGLEFLIYFQGNSAPDKSGLPSDRFSAERTGGSVSTLTIQRTQQEDSAVYLCASSRTSGRYTDTQYFGPGTRLTVL.

The chain carries TRBV28 and TRBJ2-6; tentatively, D is TRBD2 (6 bases). Germline V CDR1 and CDR2: MDHEN, SYDVKM. Deletions cut 2 bases from V and 4 bases from J, with 12 bases between. This CDR3 spans 16 amino acids. CDR3 in DNA: TGTGCCAGCAGTTTACCCGGAGGGATCGGGGCCAACGTCCTGACTTTC. Amino acid sequence: CASSLPGGIGANVLTF.

The V gene is TRBV5-5, the J gene TRBJ1-6; TRBD1 might be the D (5 bases). V was cut by 5 bases and J by 4 bases, with 13 bases left in between. CDR3 size: 15 residues. The germline gives CDR1 SGHKS, CDR2 YYEKEE (reference sequence). CDR3 loop: CASSPWDGYNSPLHF. The CDR3 DNA is TGTGCCAGCAGTCCCTGGGACGGATATAATTCACCCCTCCACTTT.

V is TRBV7-9 and J is TRBJ2-6; D unresolved. There are 15 residues in the CDR3. Germline V gene sequence: CDR1 SEHNR, CDR2 FQNEAQ (reference sequence). V lost 3 bases and J 3 bases, leaving 9 bases between the germline ends. The CDR3 nucleotides are TGTGCCAGCAGCTTGGGGAAACGTGGGGCCAACGTCCTGACTTTC. Amino acid sequence: CASSLGKRGANVLTF.

This clone was seen a single time. The DNA for the CDR3 is TGTGCCAGCAGCCCGGCGGTGGGTCGGGCTTTCTTT. It specifies CASSPAVGRAFF. The chain has TRBV6-5 and TRBJ1-1; D gene uncertain. The CDR3 sequence is 12 residues long. V was cut by 6 bases and J by 11 bases, with 16 bases left in between. Germline values: CDR1 MNHEY, CDR2 SVGAGI.

This clone was seen a few times. The rearrangement links TRBV6-1 to TRBJ1-2; D is unclear. The CDR3 covers 14 residues. In germline, CDR1 is MNHNS, CDR2 SASEGT. The V end was cut by 6 bases, the J end by 0 bases, with 11 bases between. The CDR3 sequence: CASRDPTPNYGYTF. Written as DNA, the CDR3 is TGTGCCAGCAGGGACCCTACTCCTAACTATGGCTACACCTTC.

The chain joins TRBV28 to TRBJ1-5; D unresolved. Trimming shortened V by 4 bases and J by 6 bases, and 13 bases separated the two germline ends. CDR3 length: 14 amino acids. The germline CDR1 and CDR2 sequences are MDHEN and SYDVKM. CDR3 residues: CASSSGVGSQPQHF. CDR3 nucleotide sequence: TGTGCCAGCAGTTCTGGGGTTGGGAGTCAGCCCCAGCATTTT.

The chain combines TRBV6-1 with TRBJ2-5, with 7 bases that match TRBD1. The CDR3 has 15 residues. The ends lost 3 bases at V and 0 bases at J; junction bases unmatched: 4. Germline CDR1 MNHNS, CDR2 SASEGT. CDR3 sequence (DNA): TGTGCCAGCAGTGAGGGGGACAGCTACCAAGAGACCCAGTACTTC. It codes for CASSEGDSYQETQYF.